Sequencing of this T cell receptor beta chain was carried out in a study of cytomegalovirus exposure and HLA in healthy donors (dated by TCRdb to about 2017). With regard to the full study: An earlier analysis of 587 of the donors reported approximately 260 Gb of sequence data and 95 million to 130 million unique TCR beta sequences obtained from about 180 million T cells. About 330 gigabases of sequencing data and roughly 81 million unique TCR sequences made up an early release that covered approximately 620 HLA-typed donors. Of the roughly 400 genotyped donors, roughly 85% fell in the genetic ancestry cluster associated with self-reported Caucasian donors. The study was designed to test whether signatures of past pathogen exposure could be identified by cataloging public T cell receptors. Using immunosequencing, the study profiled T cell repertoires from about 610 subjects and related those repertoires to cytomegalovirus serostatus. Besides the first cohort of approximately 670 subjects, a separate validation cohort made up of 120 different subjects was used. High-throughput TCR immunosequencing, statistical association of individual TCRs with disease status, and machine learning were combined to predict cytomegalovirus infection status. A later analysis re-examined previously published TCR beta repertoires from several hundred donors and added high-resolution HLA genotyping to investigate patterns of TCR occurrence. Rather than drawing on any new phenotypic data, the later analysis identified candidate immune exposures from TCR beta sequences and the way those sequences occurred across donors. To decide whether each TCR beta V gene segment behaved as functional or pseudogenic, an earlier analysis of nearly 600 of the donors relied on high-throughput TCR beta sequencing. Donor age, sex, ethnicity and CMV serostatus were collected together with the repertoire data. In a later genetic analysis, genome-wide SNP genotypes for 398 of the 666 donors were used, and that subset was treated as a discovery cohort. All discovery cohort repertoires had been generated on a single sequencing platform. HLA typing covered class I and class II loci at four-digit resolution. The number of typed donors differed by locus: about 629-640 for A, B, C, DRB1 and DQB1; some 540 for DQA1; some 590 for DPA1; and about 470 for DPB1. Several DR-DQ haplotypes were handled as single units for association and clustering because linkage in the cohort was strong. Among 398 genotyped donors of the cohort, an average of around 240,000 unique TCR beta nucleotide sequences were sequenced per donor, roughly 18% of them non-productive.

The cohort consisted of 650 to 850 healthy bone marrow donors. At the time of sampling, all cohort members were nominally healthy, though unrecorded immune exposures were likely present. Of the 700 or so cohort members, 250 to 300 had a positive CMV serostatus and 350 to 450 had a negative one, while no CMV serostatus was recorded for the donor. Each donor provided a peripheral blood sample, and peripheral blood mononuclear cells were used for TCR beta sequencing. The Qiagen DNeasy Blood Extraction Kit was used to extract genomic DNA from the blood cell samples. On this clone: Its antigen remains unidentified. Base-call qualities are not available, and no considerably larger clone is one nucleotide away.

CDR1 and CDR2 are read off the germline V gene as MGHDK and SYGVNS. CDR3 length: 11 amino acids, cysteine to phenylalanine. Only the CDR3 portion is preserved as DNA: 33 bases, with reading frame beginning at the first base. V gives up 2 bases and J gives up 5 bases, and the segment between their germline ends measures 4 bases. The paper's findings and limits, for the study overall: The cohort was sequenced for TCR beta chains only, and without alpha or paired-chain data the features that could be detected were limited. The classifier was reported to diagnose cytomegalovirus status with high specificity and sensitivity in both the original and validation cohorts. Most TCR sequences were seen in very few donors, while some public TCRs were found in many individuals. Because HLA typing was missing for some donors at each locus, association tests included only the typed subset. The sequencing pipeline was judged likely to have produced a cluster of highly shared sequence variants as a technical artifact. A later analysis found that TCR association rates varied across HLA loci, with DRB1 alleles showing the most associated TCRs and HLA-C alleles the fewest. Sequencing depth was assumed to be roughly uniform across donors in the presence/absence analyses, though that assumption may not hold. Assigning TCR associations to individual alleles was difficult when HLA alleles, especially DR and DQ, strongly co-occurred. In an earlier analysis of 587 of the donors, most TCR beta V segments appeared in productive rearrangements about 90% or about 30% of the time, broadly matching IMGT annotations. A later genetic analysis reported fewer N-insertions in productive TCRs among donors in an Asian-associated ancestry cluster than the roughly 670-donor mean. A few of the identified cytomegalovirus-associated TCR beta chains were confirmed in vitro to be specific for cytomegalovirus antigens. Correlated functional status among segregating V segments might reflect linkage disequilibrium, but an unknown experimental factor could not be ruled out. The study gave a list of some 150 TCR beta chains associated with cytomegalovirus. In a later analysis, around 17,000 TCR beta sequences were associated with specific HLA alleles at a false discovery rate of 0.05. A further reported finding was that TCR beta sequences accurately predicted the HLA-A and HLA-B alleles for most subjects in the first cohort. For the cohort, immune exposure information was limited to CMV serostatus. Because counts were too low, under 20 rarely observed V segments, including chromosome 9 orphons, were left out of the earlier analysis of some 640 of the donors. The authors suggested that the approach could potentially be generalized to other disease states and immunological phenotypes. In a later analysis, HLA-associated TCR beta chains were found to be more clonally expanded and to have lower generation probabilities than equally common non-associated chains. Because the 87-base-pair reads could not distinguish some IMGT-functional V segments, including TRBV6-2 and TRBV6-3, those segments were excluded. Most CMV-associated TCR beta chains appeared to be HLA-restricted in a later analysis, and the HLA associations seemed to be driven largely by CMV exposure. A later analysis reported that several top co-occurrence clusters appeared linked to parvovirus B19, influenza, CMV and Epstein-Barr virus. V-gene and J-gene trimming of TCR beta chains was associated with a missense DCLRE1C variant in a later genetic analysis, and the association was replicated in an independent cohort.

Libraries were made using the immunoSEQ multiplex PCR assay. For the multiplex PCR, a mixture combining 60 forward primers for TCR Vbeta segments and 13 reverse primers for TCR Jbeta segments was used. The CDR3 region of rearranged TCR beta genes was amplified from genomic DNA with a multiplex PCR assay. Amplified TCR beta libraries were sequenced as 87-base-pair reads on the Illumina HiSeq System. The study's processing was this. A later analysis counted 75 million to 100 million unique TCR beta chains across the 550 to 700 repertoires, and around 9.9 million of these chains were shared by at least two donors. A nearest-neighbor algorithm error-corrected the raw reads and collapsed the reads into unique sequences, merging closely related sequences to remove PCR and sequencing errors. V, D and J gene segments were assigned by aligning CDR3 sequences to IMGT reference sequences. Each retained sequence needed at least a six-nucleotide match to both a V gene segment and a J gene segment. A rearrangement counted as productive if the CDR3 had no stop codons and remained in frame with V and J, and every other rearrangement counted as non-productive. Following IMGT convention, CDR3 was defined as the stretch from the second conserved V-encoded cysteine up to the conserved J-encoded phenylalanine. In an earlier analysis of more than 550 of the donors, sequences lacking an unambiguous match to a single V gene segment were excluded. In an earlier analysis of several hundred of the donors, V segments were called functional above 56.7% productive rearrangements and were called segregating when the between-donor standard deviation exceeded 5%. A statistical classification framework was built for diagnosing cytomegalovirus status from the catalog of TCR beta chain sequences. V and J gene assignment, in a later analysis, came from comparing TCR nucleotide sequences with IMGT/GENE-DB human TR gene sequences. Using the TCRdist pipeline, a later analysis assigned CDR3 sequences along with most-parsimonious VDJ recombination scenarios. In a later analysis, each TCR beta chain was defined by its CDR3 amino acid sequence together with its V-gene family, and reads lacking a unique V-gene family were excluded. In a later analysis, 450 to 600 highly shared, low-generation-probability nucleotide sequences were removed to address suspected cross-contamination and a sequencing artifact. In a later analysis, a clonal expansion index for each public chain was calculated from normalized within-repertoire ranks of inferred template counts. A later analysis computed generation probabilities with a VDJ recombination model fitted to out-of-frame rearrangements, and checked the results against IGoR. In a later analysis, hypergeometric tests were used to score TCR-TCR, TCR-HLA and TCR-CMV co-occurrence, with a repertoire-size bias correction applied to TCR pairs. False discovery rates were estimated in a later analysis by permuting HLA or CMV assignments 20 times. In a later analysis, co-occurring TCRs were grouped using DBSCAN, and TCRdist sequence similarity was added for clustering within HLA-allele-positive subsets. For co-occurrence clustering, repertoires with fewer than 30,000 or more than 120,000 public chains were excluded, along with 4 to 6 repertoires with anomalous nucleotide sharing. Sourced from immuneACCESS, this table was stored by TCRdb with only in-frame sequences that have V and J called. A share of the clones is absent; for the studies checked, an unresolved V gene accounts for under half, and the remainder has no known explanation. Clonal size and the V and J genes are those of that table, whereas D and trimming came from the DNA. For this sample the table gives over 150,000 clones, of which 75% to 90% were detected only once. The leading ten clones occupy 1.5% to 2% of the sample.

This chain is built from TRBV25-1 and TRBJ2-7; the D gene cannot be named for sure. This TCR derives from a human donor in good health. The specimen was PBMCs. The CDR3 loop reads CASSEQNEQYF. The base sequence is TGTGCCAGCAGTGAACAGAACGAGCAGTACTTC.